This TCR beta chain was retrieved from a study of blood T cell repertoires in COVID-19. Across the whole study: From T cells, B-cell-depleted T cells, or PBMCs came the material, which was cDNA or gDNA.

Produced via immunoSEQ multiplex PCR; TCRdb's table is partial and in-frame only. The sample records 360,000 or so clones, roughly 90% being singletons. The Seattle site enrolled patients during active infection and followed them longitudinally. From germline, CDR1 is MNHEY and CDR2 SMNVEV (reference sequence). CDR3 size: 15 residues. Trimming removed 5 bases from V and 1 base from J, with 14 bases in between. The sequenced sample consisted of peripheral blood. The sequence came from a woman in her fifties or sixties with COVID-19, enrolled during active disease. The V call is TRBV27, the J call TRBJ1-1, with D possibly matching TRBD1 (5 bases). The CDR3 reads CASSDVSRANTEAFF. DNA of the CDR3: TGTGCCAGCAGTGACGTTTCCAGGGCGAACACTGAAGCTTTCTTT.